What follows are 3 T cell receptor beta chains derived from one specimen sequenced in a study of blood T cell repertoires in COVID-19. Some clones are missing from TCRdb's copy, which holds only in-frame ones; the method was immunoSEQ multiplex PCR. The sample has tens of thousands of clones; 82% are singletons. The sample was peripheral blood. These receptors were collected from a human donor in a cohort sampled during active COVID-19.

The chain is built from TRBV11-3 and TRBJ2-5, with D perhaps TRBD1 (7 bases). The CDR3 contains 13 residues. Per germline, CDR1 SGHNT and CDR2 YENEEA. Between the trimmed V and J ends, which lost 5 bases and 1 base, there was a span of 8 bases. CDR3 bases: TGTGCCAGCAGCCAGGGGGGCCAAGAGACCCAGTACTTC. Translating gives CASSQGGQETQYF.

The rearrangement joins TRBV3-1 (or the pseudogene TRBV3-2) to TRBJ2-7; 7 nucleotides align to TRBD1. Trimming took 4 bases from V and 2 from J; bases not matched to a gene: 8. Germline assignment: CDR1 LGHDT and CDR2 YNNKEL (reference sequence). CDR3 length: 15 amino acids. CDR3 sequence: CASSLTGTATYEQYF. Written as DNA, the CDR3 is TGTGCCAGCAGCCTTACTGGGACAGCCACCTACGAGCAGTACTTC.

As for this clone: Germline and junction disagree at one end, which may indicate a read error. This rearrangement joins TRBV7-8 to TRBJ2-7; 7 nucleotides line up with TRBD2. Per germline, CDR1 SGHVS and CDR2 FQNEAQ. CDR3 length: 13 amino acids. In DNA form, the CDR3 reads TGTGCCAGCAGCCCCCCGGGGGGAAAAGGGACTCACTTC. It encodes CASSPPGGKGTHF.